The present T cell receptor (beta chain) was sequenced within a study of shared clonotypes between healthy human individuals. Whole-study findings and limits: At large depth, rarefaction still showed sorted-subset sequencing to be incomplete.

Comment on this clone: Its specificity is not known.

Sorted-subset replicate PCR reactions contained approximately 190 ng DNA, corresponding to tens of thousands of T cell genomes. Assay used: immunoSEQ multiplex PCR; TCRdb lists only in-frame clones, some missing. The sample shows under 2.5 million clones, around 90% of them seen only once. The CDR3 totals 14 residues. V lost 1 base, J lost 0 bases, and 1 base lay in between. Looked up from germline, CDR1 is SGHAT and CDR2 is FQNNGV. The chain employs TRBV11-2 and TRBJ2-6; D not resolved. This receptor was taken from a man aged 18 to 30 in good health. Some clones in this sample may be carry-over from other donors' samples. Specimen: naive CD4+ T cells from PBMCs. Specified subset: CD45RA+ positively selected. CDR3 sequence reads: CASSLGSGANVLTF. In nucleotides, the CDR3 is TGTGCCAGCAGCTTAGGCTCTGGGGCCAACGTCCTGACTTTC.